This T cell receptor (beta chain) was obtained from a study of shared clonotypes between healthy human individuals. At deep level, the assay was performed. Method: immunoSEQ multiplex PCR; TCRdb's copy keeps in-frame clones and lacks some. The sample contains fewer than 600,000 clones, around 79% of which appear only once. This CDR3 spans 16 amino acids. Trimming removed 5 bases at V and 2 bases at J, with 13 bases between. Germline lookup yields CDR1 LNHDA and CDR2 SQIVND (reference sequence). This clone was seen only a few times. The specimen was PBMCs. This receptor was identified in a woman aged 40 to 55 in good health. Some clones in this sample may be carry-over from other donors' samples. The rearrangement joins TRBV19 to TRBJ2-6; tentative D call: TRBD2 (6 bases). For the CDR3, the DNA is TGTGCCAGTAGTGTTGCGACTAGTGCTGGGGCCAACGTCCTGACTTTC. It encodes CASSVATSAGANVLTF.